Following are 19 T cell receptor beta chains from one sample sequenced in a study of cytomegalovirus exposure and HLA in healthy donors. Vbeta (60) and Jbeta (13) primers were used in the PCR. TCRdb's table, derived via immunoSEQ multiplex PCR, lists solely in-frame clones and lacks some. The data show about 64,000 clones, 78% seen once. Sequencing was done on a sample of PBMCs. These receptors were collected from a man aged 18 to 30 in good health and CMV-seropositive.

The gene calls are TRBV7-9 and TRBJ1-2; TRBD1 agrees at 7 bases. The CDR3 is 17 residues long. The junction had 13 bases not matched to a gene; V was cut back by 2 bases and J by 4 bases. Germline-derived CDR1 and CDR2 are SEHNR and FQNEAQ (reference sequence). Written as DNA, the CDR3 is TGTGCCAGCAGCTTATGGGCCTCACAGGGGCTGGGCTATGGCTACACCTTC. It codes for CASSLWASQGLGYGYTF.

The J gene is TRBJ2-7, the V gene TRBV6-5; a possible D gene is TRBD2 (6 bases). Germline V gene lookup returns CDR1 MNHEY and CDR2 SVGAGI. V was cut by 3 bases and J by 6 bases, with 15 bases left in between. This CDR3 region has 14 residues. The CDR3 DNA follows: TGTGCCAGCAGTTATCGGGACTCCGCCCTCGAGCAGTACTTC. Protein sequence: CASSYRDSALEQYF.

The V call is TRBV30, the J call TRBJ2-5, with 8 bases identical to TRBD1. Per the germline V gene, CDR1 is GTSNPN and CDR2 is SVGIG (reference sequence). The V and J ends lost 6 bases and 4 bases, in that order; junction bases with no gene match: 7. This CDR3 contains 13 residues. The CDR3 here is CACRQGAGETQYF. CDR3 nucleotide sequence: TGTGCCTGCCGTCAGGGGGCTGGAGAGACCCAGTACTTC.

The chain joins TRBV5-1 to TRBJ1-3; 7 bases match TRBD1. The length of the CDR3 is 14 residues. Germline V gene lookup returns CDR1 SGHRS and CDR2 YFSETQ. With 2 bases clipped from V and 2 bases from J, the junction kept 1 base outside the gene matches. The CDR3 here is CASSLQGPGNTIYF. In DNA form, the CDR3 reads TGCGCCAGCAGCTTACAGGGGCCTGGAAACACCATATATTTT.

The V gene is TRBV1, the J gene TRBJ2-1; the table's D call, TRBD2, has no DNA check behind it. TRBV1 is shown as a pseudogene. The CDR3 contains 14 residues. CDR3 sequence (DNA): TGCACCAGCAGCGGTAGCGGGACCCACAATGAGCAGTTCTTC. This encodes CTSSGSGTHNEQFF.

V usage is TRBV2 and J usage is TRBJ2-2; 9 bases agree with TRBD2. CDR1 is SNHLY and CDR2 is FYNNEI in the germline V gene. The V segment lost 8 bases and the J segment 6 bases; nucleotides outside the gene matches: 7. The CDR3 has 14 amino acids. CDR3 sequence reads: CASRSGGIAGELFF. The DNA for the CDR3 is TGTGCCAGCCGGAGCGGGGGGATAGCCGGGGAGCTGTTTTTT.

This clone occurred once. The rearrangement links TRBV28 to TRBJ1-2; D gene unclear. From germline, CDR1 is MDHEN and CDR2 SYDVKM. Trimming left V 3 bases short and J 6 bases short, with 8 bases between. This CDR3 is built from 12 residues. CDR3 coding DNA: TGTGCCAGCAGTTTCCTTCCGGATGGCTACACCTTC. Residues: CASSFLPDGYTF.

This chain connects TRBV30 to TRBJ1-2; maybe TRBD1 (5 bases). V was clipped by 0 bases and J by 4 bases, with 12 bases between them. The CDR3 length is 14 residues. Germline loops: CDR1 GTSNPN, CDR2 SVGIG (reference sequence). CDR3 nucleotide sequence: TGTGCCTGGAGTGTAGCGGGGGTTGCCTATGGCTACACCTTC. It specifies CAWSVAGVAYGYTF.

The V gene is TRBV12-5, the J gene TRBJ2-3; D perhaps matches TRBD2 (6 bases). The V end lost 5 bases, the J end lost 5 bases, and 8 bases lay between the germline ends. This CDR3 region has 12 residues. The germline CDR1 and CDR2 sequences are LGHNT and FRNRAP. The CDR3 is CASGDGGDTQYF. The CDR3 nucleotides are TGTGCTAGTGGTGACGGGGGAGATACGCAGTATTTT.

The chain joins TRBV4-2 to TRBJ2-7; 11 positions match TRBD2. V was pared by 3 bases and J by 3 bases, with 7 bases of the junction left unmatched. Germline V lookup: CDR1 LGHNA, CDR2 YNFKEQ. CDR3 size: 16 residues. The CDR3 DNA reads TGTGCCAGCAGCCAGAGTAGCGGGGGGGCGAGCTACGAGCAGTACTTC. Encoded protein: CASSQSSGGASYEQYF.

The chain has TRBV7-8 and TRBJ1-1, with 8 positions matching TRBD1. V trimming: 2 bases; J trimming: 7 bases; junction bases outside the gene matches: 6. The CDR3 is made up of 14 amino acids. Germline lookup yields CDR1 SGHVS and CDR2 FQNEAQ. CDR3 DNA sequence: TGTGCCAGCAGCTTACAACAGGGGGGGAATGAAGCTTTCTTT. Translating gives CASSLQQGGNEAFF.

The V call is TRBV5-4, the J call TRBJ1-1, with 10 bases matching TRBD1. CDR1 is SGHNT and CDR2 is YYREEE in the germline V gene (reference sequence). There are 15 residues in the CDR3. With V trimmed by 0 bases and J by 3 bases, 2 bases remained unmatched. CDR3 residues: CASSLAGQGYTEAFF. CDR3 nucleotide sequence: TGTGCCAGCAGCTTGGCGGGACAGGGGTACACTGAAGCTTTCTTT. The variable domain in full, with the rest retrieved from reference TRBV5-4 and TRBJ1-1, is ETGVTQSPTHLIKTRGQQVTLRCSSQSGHNTVSWYQQALGQGPQFIFQYYREEENGRGNFPPRFSGLQFPNYSSELNVNALELDDSALYLCASSLAGQGYTEAFFGQGTRLTVV.

This chain joins TRBV7-9 and TRBJ1-5; D unclear. CDR1 is SEHNR and CDR2 is FQNEAQ in the germline V gene (reference sequence). The CDR3 runs 16 residues. Trimming shortened V by 5 bases and J by 1 base, and 15 bases separated the two germline ends. CDR3 bases: TGTGCCAGCAGCCCAGGACTGGGCGTGAGCAATCAGCCCCAGCATTTT. Translating gives CASSPGLGVSNQPQHF.

J is TRBJ1-4 and V is TRBV4-2; 7 bases map to TRBD1. Germline values: CDR1 LGHNA, CDR2 YNFKEQ. Trimming removed 0 bases from V and 7 bases from J; junction bases left unmatched: 5. The CDR3 totals 15 residues. The CDR3, as DNA: TGTGCCAGCAGCCAAGATCTAAACAGGGGTGAAAAACTGTTTTTT. This gives the protein CASSQDLNRGEKLFF.

J is TRBJ1-1 and V is TRBV2, with 9 bases lining up with TRBD1. CDR1 SNHLY and CDR2 FYNNEI come from the germline V gene. Trimming removed 4 bases from V and 6 bases from J; junction bases left unmatched: 21. This CDR3 contains 19 residues. CDR3 protein: CASSVGPRTGDAHWAEAFF. In nucleotides, the CDR3 is TGTGCCAGCAGTGTGGGTCCGAGGACAGGGGACGCGCATTGGGCTGAAGCTTTCTTT.

J is TRBJ2-5 and V is TRBV30, with TRBD2 matching 9 bases. CDR1 is GTSNPN and CDR2 is SVGIG in the germline V gene (reference sequence). With 2 bases clipped from V and 4 bases from J, the junction kept 5 bases outside the gene matches. The CDR3 is made up of 14 amino acids. CDR3 loop: CAWSSIAGVETQYF. The CDR3 bases are TGTGCCTGGAGTTCGATAGCGGGGGTAGAGACCCAGTACTTC.

The chain employs TRBV13 and TRBJ2-7, with TRBD1 as a possible D gene (6 bases). The germline CDR1 and CDR2 sequences are PRHDT and FYEKMQ (reference sequence). Trimming removed 7 bases from V and 4 bases from J, with 14 bases in between. The CDR3 loop spans 13 amino acids. The CDR3, as DNA: TGTGCCAGCACTTACGGCAGGGGATACGAGCAGTACTTC. It encodes CASTYGRGYEQYF.

The chain couples TRBV6-5 to TRBJ2-1; tentative D call: TRBD2 (6 bases). V was cut by 2 bases and J by 6 bases, with 14 bases left in between. The CDR3 loop spans 15 amino acids. Germline V lookup: CDR1 MNHEY, CDR2 SVGAGI. CDR3 amino acids: CASSYESGVRNEQFF. CDR3 DNA: TGTGCCAGCAGTTACGAATCGGGGGTCCGCAATGAGCAGTTCTTC.

The chain has TRBV4-1 and TRBJ2-1; the D gene is possibly TRBD2 (5 bases). Between the trimmed V and J ends, which lost 1 base and 3 bases, there was a span of 10 bases. Germline values: CDR1 MGHRA, CDR2 YSYEKL. The CDR3 contains 15 residues. Here the CDR3 DNA reads TGCGCCAGCAGCCAAGGGGAGCACCTCTACAATGAGCAGTTCTTC. Translation: CASSQGEHLYNEQFF.